Listed here are 17 T cell receptor beta chains from one sample, sequenced in a study of response to subunit inactivated influenza vaccine. TCRdb analysed the RT-PCR reads with MiXCR anew, one entry per CDR3 protein. Among fewer than 650,000 distinct CDR3 sequences listed, approximately 13% were seen once. The source was PBMCs from blood, collected more than 35 days after vaccination. The source of these receptors is a man aged 50-59 years who received an inactivated influenza vaccine.

This sequence joins TRBV2 and TRBJ2-2; a possible D gene is TRBD2 (6 bases). The CDR3 sequence is 19 residues long. The V end was cut by 2 bases, the J end by 6 bases, with 25 bases between. CDR1 is SNHLY, CDR2 FYNNEI, per germline. CDR3 nucleotides: TGTGCCAGCAGTGAATGGGGCCAGCGCCGGTGGGGGGTTCCCGGGGAGCTGTTTTTT. Translating gives CASSEWGQRRWGVPGELFF.

The V call is TRBV7-2, the J call TRBJ1-1; maybe TRBD1 (6 bases). This CDR3 is built from 17 residues. Looked up from germline, CDR1 is SGHTA and CDR2 is FQGNSA. Trimming took 5 bases from V and 1 from J, leaving 20 bases between them. CDR3 amino acids: CASSPRSHGGGNTEAFF. As DNA, the CDR3 is TGTGCCAGCAGCCCCCGGTCGCACGGAGGGGGGAACACTGAAGCTTTCTTT.

V gene TRBV4-3 combines with J gene TRBJ2-3; weak D call: TRBD1 (6 bases). Between the trimmed V and J ends, which lost 0 bases and 2 bases, there was a span of 12 bases. Germline V gene sequence: CDR1 LGHNA, CDR2 YSLEER. The CDR3 covers 16 residues. The CDR3, as DNA: TGCGCCAGCAGCCAAGAACCGGGACATTCCACAGATACGCAGTATTTT. It is translated as CASSQEPGHSTDTQYF.

The chain couples TRBV7-3 to TRBJ2-1, with D perhaps matching TRBD2 (6 bases). V was cut by 4 bases and J by 0 bases, with 10 bases left in between. This CDR3 has 15 residues. CDR1 is SGHTA and CDR2 is FQGTGA in the germline V gene. The CDR3 here is CASSSVLASYNEQFF. The CDR3 DNA follows: TGTGCCAGCAGCTCTGTACTAGCCTCCTACAATGAGCAGTTCTTC. Full variable domain (missing parts from reference TRBV7-3 and TRBJ2-1): GAGVSQTPSNKVTEKGKYVELRCDPISGHTALYWYRQSLGQGPEFLIYFQGTGAADDSGLPNDRFFAVRPEGSVSTLKIQRTERGDSAVYLCASSSVLASYNEQFFGPGTRLTVL.

This clonotype was recorded at least ten times. This rearrangement joins TRBV20-1 to TRBJ2-3; tentative D call: TRBD1 (6 bases). Germline V gene sequence: CDR1 DFQATT, CDR2 SNEGSKA (reference sequence). This CDR3 has 15 amino acids. The ends were cut back, 4 bases at V and 3 bases at J, with 17 bases in the middle. For the CDR3, the DNA is TGCAGTGCTACTGGGGGCGCGGTGATAACAGATACGCAGTATTTT. Amino acid sequence: CSATGGAVITDTQYF.

The rearrangement joins TRBV20-1 to TRBJ2-7, with TRBD2 matching over 8 bases. The trim removed 1 base at V and 3 bases at J, leaving 14 bases unmatched. CDR1 and CDR2 from the germline V gene are DFQATT and SNEGSKA (reference sequence). The CDR3 is 17 amino acids. The CDR3 sequence: CSARVRTSRASYYEQYF. The CDR3 DNA reads TGCAGTGCTAGAGTTCGGACTAGCCGAGCTTCATACTACGAGCAGTACTTC.

This clonotype has ten or more counts. The chain carries TRBV20-1 and TRBJ1-3; 10 positions agree with TRBD1. Germline V lookup: CDR1 DFQATT, CDR2 SNEGSKA (reference sequence). The CDR3 has 13 residues. Germline trimming cut 6 bases from V and 8 bases from J; bases unmatched to any gene: 7. The CDR3 spells CSASDRGLDTIYF. The CDR3 nucleotides are TGCAGTGCCTCAGACAGGGGGCTTGACACCATATATTTT.

This clonotype was detected only a few times. V is TRBV5-1 and J is TRBJ2-7; the match to TRBD1 covers 9 bases. V lost 2 bases to trimming and J lost 6 bases; unmatched junction nucleotides: 9. This CDR3 spans 15 amino acids. Germline values: CDR1 SGHRS, CDR2 YFSETQ. As DNA, the CDR3 is TGCGCCAGCAGCTTACCCGGAGGGACAGGGTCCGAGCAGTACTTC. Its translation: CASSLPGGTGSEQYF. Together with reference TRBV5-1 and TRBJ2-7, the CDR3 gives the full variable domain: KAGVTQTPRYLIKTRGQQVTLSCSPISGHRSVSWYQQTPGQGLQFLFEYFSETQRNKGNFPGRFSGRQFSNSRSEMNVSTLELGDSALYLCASSLPGGTGSEQYFGPGTRLTVT.

This clonotype was counted between two and nine times. The V gene is TRBV7-2, the J gene TRBJ2-1; 8 bases agree with TRBD2. The CDR3 totals 16 residues. V trimming: 2 bases; J trimming: 6 bases; junction bases outside the gene matches: 9. CDR1 is SGHTA, CDR2 FQGNSA, per germline. CDR3 coding DNA: TGTGCCAGCAGCTTATTTAGCGGGACTTGGAGCAATGAGCAGTTCTTC. It translates to CASSLFSGTWSNEQFF.

This clonotype was found many times. The rearrangement links TRBV12-3 or TRBV12-4 to TRBJ2-5; D could derive from TRBD1 or TRBD2 (5 bases each). CDR3 length equals 15 residues. V was clipped by 6 bases and J by 7 bases, with 21 bases between them. The CDR3 region is CASRVGGATQGTQYF. DNA for the CDR3: TGTGCCAGCAGAGTTGGGGGAGCCACTCAGGGGACCCAGTACTTC.

The chain uses TRBV6-2 or TRBV6-3 and TRBJ2-1, with TRBD1 matching over 10 bases. Germline loops: CDR1 MNHEY, CDR2 SVGEGT. This CDR3 region has 16 residues. V was clipped by 5 bases and J by 8 bases; unmatched bases: 12. This chain's CDR3 is CASSPVRDRGVYEQFF. DNA of the CDR3: TGTGCCAGCAGTCCAGTCCGGGACAGGGGTGTCTATGAGCAGTTCTTC.

The chain couples TRBV7-8 to TRBJ2-7; 11 positions match TRBD2. Germline CDR1 SGHVS, CDR2 FQNEAQ. CDR3 length: 15 amino acids. J gave up 6 bases and V 3 bases, and 7 bases lay outside the gene matches. CDR3 loop: CASSFLAGGPLEQYF. CDR3 nucleotides: TGTGCCAGCAGCTTTTTAGCGGGAGGGCCCCTCGAGCAGTACTTC. Looking up the rest from reference TRBV7-8 and TRBJ2-7 gives the full variable domain: GAGVSQSPRYKVAKRGQDVALRCDPISGHVSLFWYQQALGQGPEFLTYFQNEAQLDKSGLPSDRFFAERPEGSVSTLKIQRTQQEDSAVYLCASSFLAGGPLEQYFGPGTRLTVT.

Many counts were recorded for this clonotype. This chain links TRBV4-3 with TRBJ1-2, with D tentatively TRBD1 (6 bases). CDR3 size: 16 residues. The germline V gene has CDR1 LGHNA and CDR2 YSLEER. Trimming took 3 bases from V and 7 from J, leaving 21 bases between them. Here the CDR3 DNA reads TGCGCCAGCAGCCAGTCGGACAGTCGTCAAGATGGTGGCTACACCTTC. Protein product: CASSQSDSRQDGGYTF.

This chain uses TRBV7-9 with TRBJ2-7; D is unclear. The CDR3 loop spans 16 amino acids. The germline V gene has CDR1 SEHNR and CDR2 FQNEAQ (reference sequence). Between the trimmed V and J ends, which lost 6 bases and 3 bases, there was a span of 21 bases. The CDR3 protein is CASRPTADRGDYEQYF. CDR3 DNA: TGTGCCAGCAGGCCCACCGCGGACCGTGGGGACTACGAGCAGTACTTC.

This clonotype was detected only a few times. The chain is built from TRBV5-1 and TRBJ1-4; 8 bases are shared with TRBD1. The V segment lost 3 bases and the J segment 3 bases; nucleotides outside the gene matches: 4. Germline V gene data show CDR1 as SGHRS and CDR2 as YFSETQ. The CDR3 spans 15 residues. The DNA for the CDR3 is TGCGCCAGCAGCTATGACAGGGGAGCTAATGAAAAACTGTTTTTT. Protein product: CASSYDRGANEKLFF.

This clonotype was counted a few times. The chain links TRBV19 to TRBJ2-1, with TRBD2 identical over 16 bases. The CDR3 totals 16 residues. The J segment lost 10 bases and the V segment lost 2 bases, leaving 5 bases of the junction unmatched. Germline V lookup: CDR1 LNHDA, CDR2 SQIVND (reference sequence). The CDR3 region is CASSILGLAGGREQFF. CDR3 nucleotides: TGTGCCAGTAGTATACTGGGACTAGCGGGAGGGCGAGAGCAGTTCTTC.

This clonotype was counted a single time. The chain combines TRBV5-1 with TRBJ2-6; D call uncertain. This CDR3 spans 16 amino acids. V lost 1 base and J 0 bases, leaving 8 bases between the germline ends. From germline, CDR1 is SGHRS and CDR2 YFSETQ. This chain's CDR3 is CASSLWELSGANVLTF. In DNA, the CDR3 is TGCGCCAGCAGCTTGTGGGAACTCTCTGGGGCCAACGTCCTGACTTTC.